These T cell receptor beta chains were read from a single sample in a study of regulatory T cells in long-lasting Graves disease. TCRdb reprocessed the multiplex PCR reads via MiXCR and lists one record per CDR3 protein. The sample carries 400,000 or so distinct CDR3 sequences, 20% recorded once. This specimen was peripheral blood mononuclear cells (PBMCs), taken when the disease was refractory, from a patient treated with antithyroid drugs. Every receptor here comes from a female donor with Graves disease. CDR3s include the opening cysteine and the closing phenylalanine or tryptophan.

v_gene: TRBV5-1
CDR3aa: CASFDPAGTGELFF

v_gene: TRBV6-2/TRBV6-3
CDR3aa: CASSEPHRTENTGELFF

v_gene: TRBV24-1
CDR3aa: CATSDNEASRDRESGANVLTF

v_gene: TRBV28
CDR3aa: CATHTSSGSFWGYENIQYF

v_gene: TRBV28
CDR3aa: CAISDAMMSKQYF

v_gene: TRBV11-2
CDR3aa: CASSLVAYTDTQYF

v_gene: TRBV12-3/TRBV12-4
CDR3aa: CASSSQDRWETQYF

v_gene: TRBV5-1
CDR3aa: CASSSGLTRVGDTGELFF

v_gene: TRBV20-1
CDR3aa: CSASDSFHTDTQYF

v_gene: TRBV12-3/TRBV12-4
CDR3aa: CASSPGRRKGVGSYEQYF

v_gene: TRBV28
CDR3aa: CVTGQGGIRPQHF

v_gene: TRBV6-1
CDR3aa: CASSRRSGNQPQHF

v_gene: TRBV24-1
CDR3aa: CATSDLRSAGYTF

v_gene: TRBV7-9
CDR3aa: CASSFVLAGGLRRAYEQYF

v_gene: TRBV28
CDR3aa: CASSPGLSGEQYF

v_gene: TRBV6-2/TRBV6-3
CDR3aa: CASSPGGGIQETQYF